The sequence of this T cell receptor (beta chain) was determined in a study of CD4+ T cells in melanoma. Notes on the study in general: A reported correlation linked neoantigen-specific CD4+ T cells to CD8+, macrophage and B cell function.

Trimming removed 4 bases from V and 3 bases from J, with 21 bases in between. Per germline, CDR1 GTSNPN and CDR2 SVGIG (reference sequence). CDR3 length: 16 amino acids. Details on this clone: Its target is unknown.

The protocol was immunoSEQ multiplex PCR, while the TCRdb copy is restricted to in-frame clones and leaves out a portion. The sample shows 120,000 to 150,000 clones, about 93% of them seen only once. This TCR came from a human donor with melanoma. This chain links TRBV30 with TRBJ1-2, with unresolved D. The CDR3 protein is CAWILDAGPGDYGYTF. The DNA for the CDR3 is TGTGCCTGGATCCTAGACGCCGGACCTGGGGACTATGGCTACACCTTC.